What follows are 26 T cell receptor beta chains derived from one specimen sequenced in a study of PD-1 blockade in classical Hodgkin lymphoma. Using immunoSEQ multiplex PCR, the repertoire was profiled, and TCRdb retains in-frame clones only, with some absent. The sample yields over 10,000 clones, about 90% seen once. In every patient, relapse followed autologous stem cell transplantation, while exposure to brentuximab vedotin differed. Specimen: peripheral blood mononuclear cells (PBMCs), collected at baseline. These receptors all stem from a human donor with classical Hodgkin lymphoma.

The chain uses TRBV6-5 and TRBJ2-3; 8 positions agree with TRBD1. CDR3 size: 13 residues. V trimming: 4 bases; J trimming: 4 bases; junction bases outside the gene matches: 1. In germline, CDR1 is MNHEY, CDR2 SVGAGI. In DNA, the CDR3 is TGTGCCAGCAGTTTACAGGGGGCAGATACGCAGTATTTT. It encodes CASSLQGADTQYF.

Notes on this clone: Mismatch with germline at one junction end may stem from a read error. Different DNA sequences within this sample yield the same CDR3. This CDR3 is CASSRPLLGDTEAFF. The CDR3 DNA sequence: TGTGCCAGCAGTCGCCCACTACTGGGGGACACCGAAGCTTTCTTT. The chain carries TRBV6-6 and TRBJ1-1; a possible D gene is TRBD1 (6 bases). This CDR3 is 15 amino acids long. Germline V gene data show CDR1 as MNHNY and CDR2 as SVGAGI (reference sequence).

The V gene is TRBV11-2, the J gene TRBJ2-3; 8 bases match TRBD2. Germline assignment: CDR1 SGHAT and CDR2 FQNNGV. There are 16 residues in the CDR3. Losses at the gene ends were 0 bases for V and 2 bases for J; bases not matched to a gene: 4. CDR3 in amino acids: CASSLEVSGVTDTQYF. The CDR3 bases are TGTGCCAGCAGCTTAGAAGTTAGCGGGGTCACAGATACGCAGTATTTT. The full variable domain, rest sourced from reference TRBV11-2 and TRBJ2-3, is EAGVAQSPRYKIIEKRQSVAFWCNPISGHATLYWYQQILGQGPKLLIQFQNNGVVDDSQLPKDRFSAERLKGVDSTLKIQPAKLEDSAVYLCASSLEVSGVTDTQYFGPGTRLTVL.

The chain couples TRBV11-3 to TRBJ2-1; weak D call: TRBD2 (6 bases). Germline CDR1 reads SGHNT; CDR2 reads YENEEA. The V and J ends lost 1 base and 8 bases respectively, with 15 bases between them. The CDR3 has 15 amino acids. CDR3 sequence (DNA): TGTGCCAGCAGCTTAGGGCAACTAGCACGCGATGAGCAGTTCTTC. Its protein is CASSLGQLARDEQFF.

The chain is built from TRBV19 and TRBJ1-1, with 10 bases lining up with TRBD1. Losses at the gene ends were 1 base for V and 5 bases for J; bases not matched to a gene: 1. The germline V gene has CDR1 LNHDA and CDR2 SQIVND (reference sequence). There are 14 residues in the CDR3. CDR3 region: CASSIGQGATEAFF. CDR3 nucleotides: TGTGCCAGTAGTATAGGACAGGGGGCGACTGAAGCTTTCTTT.

The rearrangement uses TRBV18 and TRBJ2-3, with 7 bases aligning to TRBD2. Losses at the gene ends were 2 bases for V and 1 base for J; bases not matched to a gene: 3. Germline V gives CDR1 KGHSH, CDR2 LQKENI. The CDR3 runs 15 residues. The CDR3 nucleotides are TGTGCCAGCTCACCAGCGGGAGCTGGCACAGATACGCAGTATTTT. Its translation is CASSPAGAGTDTQYF.

The gene calls are TRBV5-5 and TRBJ2-5; 12 bases line up with TRBD2. Trimming removed 2 bases from V and 5 bases from J; junction bases left unmatched: 7. This CDR3 spans 16 amino acids. In germline, CDR1 is SGHKS, CDR2 YYEKEE (reference sequence). CDR3 bases: TGTGCCAGCAGCTTCGGGCTAGCGGGGGGGCTGGAGACCCAGTACTTC. It encodes CASSFGLAGGLETQYF.

The chain recombines TRBV19 with TRBJ2-5; D may be TRBD1 (6 bases). The V end was cut by 0 bases, the J end by 1 base, with 18 bases between. This CDR3 has 18 residues. The V gene's germline CDR1 is LNHDA and CDR2 SQIVND (reference sequence). The CDR3 DNA reads TGTGCCAGTAGTATAGAGGCCAGGGGCTGGGGCTTCCAAGAGACCCAGTACTTC. It codes for CASSIEARGWGFQETQYF.

This sequence joins TRBV10-3 and TRBJ2-3; TRBD1 agrees at 7 bases. The germline gives CDR1 ENHRY, CDR2 SYGVKD. With V trimmed by 4 bases and J by 1 base, 8 bases remained unmatched. The CDR3 sequence is 16 residues long. The CDR3 loop is CAISGRTGAGTDTQYF. The CDR3 DNA is TGTGCCATCAGTGGTCGTACAGGGGCGGGCACAGATACGCAGTATTTT.

The genes are TRBV11-2 and TRBJ1-1; 11 positions agree with TRBD1. V trimming: 5 bases; J trimming: 4 bases; junction bases outside the gene matches: 9. This CDR3 spans 16 amino acids. Germline V gene lookup returns CDR1 SGHAT and CDR2 FQNNGV. CDR3 region: CASSPNPGTGGTEAFF. CDR3 sequence (DNA): TGTGCCAGCAGCCCAAATCCCGGGACAGGGGGCACTGAAGCTTTCTTT. Supplemented by reference TRBV11-2 and TRBJ1-1, the full variable domain reads EAGVAQSPRYKIIEKRQSVAFWCNPISGHATLYWYQQILGQGPKLLIQFQNNGVVDDSQLPKDRFSAERLKGVDSTLKIQPAKLEDSAVYLCASSPNPGTGGTEAFFGQGTRLTVV.

By frequency in the sample, this clone is medium-sized. The J gene is TRBJ2-5, the V gene TRBV5-5, with TRBD2 identical over 8 bases. The CDR3 extends over 16 amino acids. V was clipped by 1 base and J by 0 bases; unmatched bases: 5. The germline V gene has CDR1 SGHKS and CDR2 YYEKEE (reference sequence). In DNA form, the CDR3 reads TGTGCCAGCAGCTTGTTACTAGCGGCCTACCAAGAGACCCAGTACTTC. It translates to CASSLLLAAYQETQYF.

The gene calls are TRBV5-1 and TRBJ2-5, with D hard to call. Germline V gene sequence: CDR1 SGHRS, CDR2 YFSETQ. The CDR3 covers 14 residues. The V end lost 0 bases, the J end lost 5 bases, and 11 bases lay between the germline ends. The CDR3 DNA reads as TGCGCCAGCAGCTTGGGGGTTGGAAGGGAGACCCAGTACTTC. Translating it yields CASSLGVGRETQYF.

The chain is built from TRBV5-1 and TRBJ1-4, with TRBD1 matching 11 bases. CDR1 and CDR2 from the germline V gene are SGHRS and YFSETQ. This CDR3 has 16 amino acids. Trimming took 4 bases from V and 2 from J; bases not matched to a gene: 4. In DNA, the CDR3 is TGCGCCAGCAGCACCGGGACAGGGGGGACTAATGAAAAACTGTTTTTT. Protein: CASSTGTGGTNEKLFF.

V is TRBV30 and J is TRBJ2-7; D tentatively reads TRBD1 or TRBD2 (5 bases each). Per germline, CDR1 GTSNPN and CDR2 SVGIG (reference sequence). Trimming took 1 base from V and 6 from J, leaving 16 bases between them. CDR3 size: 14 residues. CDR3 sequence reads: CAWSGAGLGVEQYF. In DNA form, the CDR3 reads TGTGCCTGGAGTGGTGCCGGGTTGGGGGTCGAGCAGTACTTC.

The chain joins TRBV4-1 to TRBJ1-2, with 8 positions matching TRBD1. V shed 5 bases, J shed 1 base, and the junction held 6 bases outside the gene matches. The CDR3 is 15 amino acids. Germline values: CDR1 MGHRA, CDR2 YSYEKL. The CDR3 sequence is CASSDRGGGNYGYTF. CDR3 DNA: TGCGCCAGCAGCGACAGGGGCGGAGGTAACTATGGCTACACCTTC.

This chain joins TRBV29-1 and TRBJ2-1; 11 bases line up with TRBD2. The length of the CDR3 is 16 residues. With V trimmed by 4 bases and J by 4 bases, 9 bases remained unmatched. CDR1 and CDR2 from the germline V gene are SQVTM and ANQGSEA. DNA for the CDR3: TGCAGCGTTGTAGGGGCTAGCGGGAGGCTGTACAATGAGCAGTTCTTC. Its protein product is CSVVGASGRLYNEQFF.

The V gene is TRBV19, the J gene TRBJ2-5; the D gene could be TRBD1 or TRBD2 (5 bases each). The CDR3 covers 15 residues. CDR1 and CDR2 from the germline V gene are LNHDA and SQIVND (reference sequence). V was pared by 2 bases and J by 4 bases, with 14 bases between. The CDR3 nucleotides are TGTGCCAGTAGTATACGACGTTCAGGGAGAGAGACCCAGTACTTC. It codes for CASSIRRSGRETQYF.

The chain recombines TRBV18 with TRBJ1-3; 8 bases line up with TRBD1. V was clipped by 3 bases and J by 0 bases; unmatched bases: 7. The germline V gene has CDR1 KGHSH and CDR2 LQKENI. This CDR3 has 17 residues. The CDR3: CASSPRTGSYSGNTIYF. CDR3 coding DNA: TGTGCCAGCTCACCTCGGACAGGGTCTTACTCTGGAAACACCATATATTTT. Complete variable domain (other parts from reference TRBV18 and TRBJ1-3): NAGVMQNPRHLVRRRGQEARLRCSPMKGHSHVYWYRQLPEEGLKFMVYLQKENIIDESGMPKERFSAEFPKEGPSILRIQQVVRGDSAAYFCASSPRTGSYSGNTIYFGEGSWLTVV.

The genes are TRBV19 and TRBJ2-5; 7 bases agree with TRBD1. Trimming at V came to 7 bases and at J to 1 base, leaving 3 bases not matched to a gene. The CDR3 loop spans 13 amino acids. Germline V gene sequence: CDR1 LNHDA, CDR2 SQIVND (reference sequence). CDR3 in amino acids: CASNRDSQETQYF. The CDR3 DNA sequence: TGTGCCAGTAACCGGGACAGCCAAGAGACCCAGTACTTC.

This clone has only one observation. DNA of the CDR3: TGTGCCAGCAGCGTAGGGGCGATGTACCAAGAGACCCAGTACTTC. It codes for CASSVGAMYQETQYF. The chain recombines TRBV5-4 with TRBJ2-5, with a weak D call TRBD1 (5 bases). The CDR3 consists of 15 residues. CDR1 SGHNT and CDR2 YYREEE come from the germline V gene (reference sequence). V was cut by 4 bases and J by 0 bases, with 13 bases left in between.

This chain connects TRBV19 to TRBJ2-1, with D possibly matching TRBD1 (6 bases). The germline CDR1 and CDR2 sequences are LNHDA and SQIVND (reference sequence). CDR3 length equals 15 residues. V was clipped by 7 bases and J by 8 bases, with 21 bases between them. DNA for the CDR3: TGTGCCAGTAAGGGGAACCGCAGGGGTTGGTATGAGCAGTTCTTC. It codes for CASKGNRRGWYEQFF.

The CDR3 loop reads CASSRQDNQPQHF. Written as DNA, the CDR3 is TGTGCCAGCAGCCGACAGGACAATCAGCCCCAGCATTTT. The rearrangement links TRBV7-2 to TRBJ1-5, with a tentative D call TRBD1 (6 bases). This CDR3 has 13 amino acids. With 5 bases removed from V and 3 bases from J, the gap between germline ends came to 8 bases. Germline V lookup: CDR1 SGHTA, CDR2 FQGNSA.

The table lists this clone with a few counts. The chain employs TRBV29-1 and TRBJ2-3; the D gene could be TRBD1 or TRBD2 (5 bases each). V lost 7 bases and J 3 bases, leaving 14 bases between the germline ends. The V gene's germline CDR1 is SQVTM and CDR2 ANQGSEA. The CDR3 extends over 13 amino acids. CDR3 residues: CSGSRGGTDTQYF. DNA for the CDR3: TGCAGCGGATCACGGGGCGGGACAGATACGCAGTATTTT.

This chain links TRBV7-6 with TRBJ1-1; 7 bases align to TRBD1. Germline loops: CDR1 SGHVS, CDR2 FNYEAQ. The V segment lost 5 bases and the J segment 2 bases; nucleotides outside the gene matches: 5. The CDR3 sequence is 14 residues long. The CDR3 protein is CASSLTGVNTEAFF. In nucleotides, the CDR3 is TGTGCCAGCAGCCTTACAGGGGTCAACACTGAAGCTTTCTTT.

V usage is TRBV28 and J usage is TRBJ2-7, with a weak D call TRBD2 (5 bases). Germline V gene data show CDR1 as MDHEN and CDR2 as SYDVKM. This CDR3 contains 14 residues. V lost 5 bases, J lost 4 bases, and 15 bases lay in between. The CDR3 sequence is CASSTPGYSYEQYF. CDR3 nucleotide sequence: TGTGCCAGCAGTACCCCGGGATACTCTTACGAGCAGTACTTC.

This clone was counted a single time. J is TRBJ2-2 and V is TRBV19; the match to TRBD1 covers 9 bases. Unmatched junction bases numbered 6, after V lost 1 base and J lost 0 bases. Germline assignment: CDR1 LNHDA and CDR2 SQIVND (reference sequence). The CDR3 extends over 18 amino acids. The CDR3 region is CASSIGPGQGPNTGELFF. CDR3 sequence (DNA): TGTGCCAGTAGTATAGGACCGGGACAGGGCCCGAACACCGGGGAGCTGTTTTTT.